A selection of T cell receptor beta chains follows, all from one sample in a study of OX40 agonist ivuxolimab in advanced cancers. The assay was immunoSEQ multiplex PCR, and TCRdb's table has in-frame clones only and misses some. The sample carries about 68,000 clones, about 84% recorded once. The sequencing used CD4+ or CD8+ T cells sorted from blood, collected in a trial of the OX40 agonist ivuxolimab. The origin of the receptors is an adult with an advanced solid tumor such as melanoma, head and neck, liver or kidney cancer. The CDR3 runs from the conserved cysteine through the conserved F or W. A D gene is named only where the DNA matches it firmly. Clone size is shown for a subset of rows, as once, few, many or a class of expanded clone.

>TRBJ2-1|TRBV7-8|TRBD2|.
CASSLRTSGYNEQFF
TGTGCCAGCAGCTTAAGGACTAGCGGGTACAATGAGCAGTTCTTC
>TRBJ2-5|TRBV5-1|.|.
CASTTGTGEETQYF
TGCGCCAGCACTACCGGGACTGGGGAAGAGACCCAGTACTTC
>TRBJ2-1|TRBV7-2|TRBD2|few
CASSKTSGGEQFF
TGTGCCAGCAGCAAGACTAGCGGGGGGGAGCAGTTCTTC
>TRBJ1-5|TRBV7-2|.|.
CASSLGAVSNQPQHF
TGTGCCAGCAGCTTGGGGGCCGTAAGCAATCAGCCCCAGCATTTT
>TRBJ1-4|TRBV28|TRBD1|.
CASSPRQGSDTNEKLFF
TGTGCCAGCAGTCCCCGACAGGGAAGCGACACTAATGAAAAACTGTTTTTT
>TRBJ1-5|TRBV19|TRBD1|.
CASSMIGGGQPQHF
TGTGCCAGTAGTATGATAGGGGGCGGGCAGCCCCAGCATTTT
>TRBJ1-2|TRBV25-1|.|.
CASSDRERENMGYTF
TGTGCCAGCAGTGATAGAGAAAGGGAGAATATGGGCTACACCTTC
>TRBJ2-2|TRBV6-5|.|.
CASSYRENTGELFF
TGTGCCAGCAGTTACCGAGAGAACACCGGGGAGCTGTTTTTT
>TRBJ2-7|TRBV27|.|few
CASSPLGYDSYEQYF
TGTGCCAGCAGTCCCCTTGGTTACGACTCCTACGAGCAGTACTTC
>TRBJ2-1|TRBV11-2|.|.
CASSLDPYLGGFYNEQFF
TGTGCCAGCAGCTTAGACCCTTATTTGGGGGGTTTCTACAATGAGCAGTTCTTC